This note documents a single T cell receptor beta chain sequence. No antigen is known for it. Trimming took 0 bases from V and 7 from J; bases not matched to a gene: 6. The CDR3 consists of 15 residues. CDR1 is SGHRS and CDR2 is YFSETQ in the germline V gene. The source of the sample is a study of T cells in narcolepsy. Study-level information: Donors had narcolepsy type 1 or type 2, or were healthy controls.

Broader study findings: Autoreactive HCRT-specific and TRIB2-specific clonotypes were marked in same-patient CSF-versus-blood CD4+ comparisons. Autoreactive clone sequences were missing from some blood memory CD4+ repertoires. Reportedly, autoreactive clonotypes were serially detected in patients' blood but not controls'.

The method was immunoSEQ multiplex PCR; TCRdb's version includes in-frame clones alone and lacks a portion of them. The sample contains about 27,000 clones, approximately 86% of which appear only once. The V gene is TRBV5-1, the J gene TRBJ2-1; 8 bases agree with TRBD1. The TCR originated in a human donor with narcolepsy. Input material: CD45RA- memory CD4+ T cells from PBMCs. The CDR3 coding sequence is TGCGCCAGCAGCTTGGGTGGACAGGGCCCTAATGAGCAGTTCTTC. Amino acid sequence: CASSLGGQGPNEQFF.